The present T cell receptor beta chain was sequenced within a study of CXCR3-negative and CXCR3-positive naive CD8 T cells. Naivety in CD8+ T cells corresponded to a CD45RO-CCR7+CD27+CD95- phenotype. Comment on this clonotype: What it binds is not known.

CDR1 is LGHNA and CDR2 is YSLEER in the germline V gene. CDR3 length: 15 residues. Overall study findings and caveats: Upon cryopreservation, CXCR3 expression partially decreased, and most assays used fresh PBMCs. The study found that naive CXCR3-negative and CXCR3-positive cells shared TRBV-TRBJ usage, while memory cells differed. CXCR3-positive naive cells had TRB CDR3s that were more hydrophobic than CXCR3-negative naive cells had.

With UMI labels, 5' RACE was used to prepare the TRB cDNA libraries. For each CDR3 protein, TCRdb gives one entry from its re-call of the 5' RACE reads, without DNA. Here the sample table reports approximately 66,000 distinct CDR3 sequences. The genes are TRBV4-3 and TRBJ1-2; checking the TCRdb D call of TRBD1 is not possible without DNA. This sequence originates from a human donor in good health. Some clones in this sample may be carry-over from other donors' samples. The sequenced sample consisted of naive CXCR3- CD8+ T cells from blood. Indicated subset: CD45RO-CCR7+CD27+CD95- naive CD8+ T cells lacking CXCR3 (TNR3-). CDR3 in amino acids: CASSQDLWTGYGYTF.